This T cell receptor beta chain was sequenced in a study of shared clonotypes between healthy human individuals. As for the study in general: The donor pool was made up of two women and three men aged 18 to 49.

Unsorted material relied on tens of millions of PBMCs as the source of genomic DNA. Researchers ran the assay at a deep level. Each PCR replicate run on unsorted PBMC took in 300 to 350 ng DNA, around 30,000 T cell genomes. Assay used: immunoSEQ multiplex PCR; TCRdb lists only in-frame clones, some missing. The data hold 400,000 to 600,000 clones, with nearly 80% observed a single time. This CDR3 region has 13 residues. Germline V gene sequence: CDR1 SQVTM, CDR2 ANQGSEA. The V segment lost 6 bases and the J segment 4 bases; nucleotides outside the gene matches: 6. The specimen sequenced was PBMCs. The origin of this receptor is a woman in her 40s in good health. Some clones in this sample may be carry-over from other donors' samples. V is TRBV29-1 and J is TRBJ2-7, with 10 bases fitting TRBD2. This CDR3 is CSVATSGSYEQYF. The DNA for the CDR3 is TGCAGCGTGGCGACTAGCGGGTCTTACGAGCAGTACTTC.